This TCR beta chain was identified during a study of beta chain features in type 1 diabetes. The CDR3 loop spans 12 amino acids. V was clipped by 11 bases and J by 7 bases; unmatched bases: 5. Germline V lookup: CDR1 SNHLY, CDR2 FYNNEI. This clone came up once. Isolated RNA was reverse transcribed in full, so expressed TCRB transcripts were sequenced. Sequencing of naive, central memory and regulatory T cell samples gave an average of about 3.57 million reads. Assay: immunoSEQ multiplex PCR; the TCRdb copy retains only in-frame clones and omits some. Of 400,000 to 550,000 clones listed, over 9.5% are singletons.

This TCR derives from a woman under 30 in good health. The J gene is TRBJ1-4, the V gene TRBV2; TRBD1 agrees at 9 bases. The sequencing input was naive CD4+ T cells from blood. The CDR3 DNA reads as TGTGCCTGCCGGGACAGGGTTGAAAAACTGTTTTTT. Amino acids: CACRDRVEKLFF.